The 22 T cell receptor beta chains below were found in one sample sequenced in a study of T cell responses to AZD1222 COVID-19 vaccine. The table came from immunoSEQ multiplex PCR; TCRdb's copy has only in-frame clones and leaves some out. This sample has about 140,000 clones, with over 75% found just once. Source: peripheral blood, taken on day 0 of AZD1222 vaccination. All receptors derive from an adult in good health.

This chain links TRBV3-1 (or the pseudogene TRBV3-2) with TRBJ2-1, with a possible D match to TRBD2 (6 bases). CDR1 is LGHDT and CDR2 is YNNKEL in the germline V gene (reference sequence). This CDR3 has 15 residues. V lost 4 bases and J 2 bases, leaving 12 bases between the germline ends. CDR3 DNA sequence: TGTGCCAGCAGCCCATGGGACTCACCCTACAATGAGCAGTTCTTC. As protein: CASSPWDSPYNEQFF.

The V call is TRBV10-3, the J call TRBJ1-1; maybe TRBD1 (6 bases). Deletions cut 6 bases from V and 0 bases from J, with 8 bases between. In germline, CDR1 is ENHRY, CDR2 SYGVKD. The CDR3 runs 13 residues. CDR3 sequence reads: CAIRDSLNTEAFF. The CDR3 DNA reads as TGTGCCATCAGGGACAGCTTGAACACTGAAGCTTTCTTT.

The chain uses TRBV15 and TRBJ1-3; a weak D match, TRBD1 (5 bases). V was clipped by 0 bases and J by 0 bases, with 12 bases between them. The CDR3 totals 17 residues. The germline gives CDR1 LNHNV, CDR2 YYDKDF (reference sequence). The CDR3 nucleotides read TGTGCCACCAGCAGAGACGGGGGAAGGAGCTCTGGAAACACCATATATTTT. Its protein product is CATSRDGGRSSGNTIYF. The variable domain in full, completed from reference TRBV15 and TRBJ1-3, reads DAMVIQNPRYQVTQFGKPVTLSCSQTLNHNVMYWYQQKSSQAPKLLFHYYDKDFNNEADTPDNFQSRRPNTSFCFLDIRSPGLGDTAMYLCATSRDGGRSSGNTIYFGEGSWLTVV.

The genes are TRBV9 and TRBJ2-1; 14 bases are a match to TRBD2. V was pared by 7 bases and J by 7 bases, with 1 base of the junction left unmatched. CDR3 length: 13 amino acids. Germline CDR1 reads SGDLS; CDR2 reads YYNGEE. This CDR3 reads CASGLAGGNEQFF. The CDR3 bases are TGTGCCAGCGGACTAGCGGGAGGAAATGAGCAGTTCTTC.

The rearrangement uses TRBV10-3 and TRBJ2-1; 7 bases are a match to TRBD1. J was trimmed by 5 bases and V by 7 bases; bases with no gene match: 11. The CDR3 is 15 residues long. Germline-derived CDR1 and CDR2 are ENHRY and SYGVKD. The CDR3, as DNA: TGTGCCATCACCAATAGACAGGGTACCGACAATGAGCAGTTCTTC. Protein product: CAITNRQGTDNEQFF.

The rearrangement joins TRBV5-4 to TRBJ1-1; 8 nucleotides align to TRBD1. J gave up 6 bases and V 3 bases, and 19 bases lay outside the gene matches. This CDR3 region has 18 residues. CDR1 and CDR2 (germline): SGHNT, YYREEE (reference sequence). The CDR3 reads CASSSRGQGPTFMAEAFF. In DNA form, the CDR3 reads TGTGCCAGCAGCTCGAGAGGACAGGGCCCCACCTTTATGGCTGAAGCTTTCTTT.

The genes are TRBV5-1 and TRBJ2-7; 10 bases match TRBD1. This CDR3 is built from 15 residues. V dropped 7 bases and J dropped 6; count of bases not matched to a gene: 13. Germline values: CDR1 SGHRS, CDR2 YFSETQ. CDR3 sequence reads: CASHGGGTGDIEQYF. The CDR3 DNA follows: TGCGCCAGCCACGGTGGGGGGACAGGGGATATCGAGCAGTACTTC. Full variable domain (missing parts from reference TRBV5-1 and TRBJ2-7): KAGVTQTPRYLIKTRGQQVTLSCSPISGHRSVSWYQQTPGQGLQFLFEYFSETQRNKGNFPGRFSGRQFSNSRSEMNVSTLELGDSALYLCASHGGGTGDIEQYFGPGTRLTVT.

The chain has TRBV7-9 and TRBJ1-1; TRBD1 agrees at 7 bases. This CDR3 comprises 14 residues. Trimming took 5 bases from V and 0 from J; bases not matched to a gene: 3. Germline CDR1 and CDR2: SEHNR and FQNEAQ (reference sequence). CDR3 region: CASSEGTVNTEAFF. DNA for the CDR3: TGTGCCAGCAGCGAGGGGACAGTGAACACTGAAGCTTTCTTT.

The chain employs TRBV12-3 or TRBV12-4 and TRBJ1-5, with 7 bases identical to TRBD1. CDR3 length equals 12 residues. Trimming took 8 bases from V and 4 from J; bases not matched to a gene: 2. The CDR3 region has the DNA TGTGCCAGCGACAGGGATAATCAGCCCCAGCATTTT. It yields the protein CASDRDNQPQHF.

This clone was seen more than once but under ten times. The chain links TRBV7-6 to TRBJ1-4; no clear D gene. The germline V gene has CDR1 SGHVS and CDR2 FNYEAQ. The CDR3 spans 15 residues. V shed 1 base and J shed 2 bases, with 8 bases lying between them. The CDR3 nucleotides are TGTGCCAGCAGCTTAGAACCCGGGACTAATGAAAAACTGTTTTTT. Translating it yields CASSLEPGTNEKLFF.

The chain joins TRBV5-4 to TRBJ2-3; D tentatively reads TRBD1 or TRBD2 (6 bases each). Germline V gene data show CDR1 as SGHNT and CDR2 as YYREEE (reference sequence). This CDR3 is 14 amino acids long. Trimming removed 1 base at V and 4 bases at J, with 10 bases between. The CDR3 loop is CASSLTGAADTQYF. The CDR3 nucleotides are TGTGCCAGCAGCTTGACGGGGGCCGCAGATACGCAGTATTTT.

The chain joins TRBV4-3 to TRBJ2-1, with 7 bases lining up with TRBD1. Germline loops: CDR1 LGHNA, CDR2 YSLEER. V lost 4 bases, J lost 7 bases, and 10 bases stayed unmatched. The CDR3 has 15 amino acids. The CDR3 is CASSRTGVLENEQFF. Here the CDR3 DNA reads TGCGCCAGCAGCCGAACAGGGGTCCTAGAAAATGAGCAGTTCTTC.

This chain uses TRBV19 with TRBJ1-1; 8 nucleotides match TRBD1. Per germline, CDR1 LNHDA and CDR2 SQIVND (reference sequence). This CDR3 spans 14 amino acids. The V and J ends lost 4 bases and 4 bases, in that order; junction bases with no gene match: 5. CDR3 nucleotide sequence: TGTGCCAGTAGTAAGACAGGGGCGAGCACTGAAGCTTTCTTT. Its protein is CASSKTGASTEAFF. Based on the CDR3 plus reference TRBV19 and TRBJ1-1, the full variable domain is DGGITQSPKYLFRKEGQNVTLSCEQNLNHDAMYWYRQDPGQGLRLIYYSQIVNDFQKGDIAEGYSVSREKKESFPLTVTSAQKNPTAFYLCASSKTGASTEAFFGQGTRLTVV.

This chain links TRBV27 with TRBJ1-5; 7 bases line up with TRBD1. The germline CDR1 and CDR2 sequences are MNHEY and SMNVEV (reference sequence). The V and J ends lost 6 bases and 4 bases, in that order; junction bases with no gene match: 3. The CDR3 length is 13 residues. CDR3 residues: CASRWDSNQPQHF. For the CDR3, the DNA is TGTGCCAGCAGGTGGGACAGTAATCAGCCCCAGCATTTT.

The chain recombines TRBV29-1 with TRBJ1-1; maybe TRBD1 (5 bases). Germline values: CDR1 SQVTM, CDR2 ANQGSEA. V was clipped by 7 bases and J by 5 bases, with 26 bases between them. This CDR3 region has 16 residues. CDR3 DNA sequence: TGCAGCGCAACACGACCTACTTCAGGGAGGAATACTGAAGCTTTCTTT. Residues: CSATRPTSGRNTEAFF.

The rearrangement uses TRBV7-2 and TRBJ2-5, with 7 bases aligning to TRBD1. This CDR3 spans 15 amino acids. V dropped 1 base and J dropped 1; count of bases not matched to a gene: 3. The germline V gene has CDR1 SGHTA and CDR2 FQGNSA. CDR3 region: CASSLVGQPQETQYF. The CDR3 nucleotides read TGTGCCAGCAGCTTAGTGGGACAGCCCCAAGAGACCCAGTACTTC.

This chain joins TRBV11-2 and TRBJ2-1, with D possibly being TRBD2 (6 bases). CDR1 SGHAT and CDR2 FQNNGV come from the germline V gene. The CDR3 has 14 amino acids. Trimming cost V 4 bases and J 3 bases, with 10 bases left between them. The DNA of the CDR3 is TGTGCCAGCAGCTCCAGCGGGTTCTACAATGAGCAGTTCTTC. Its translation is CASSSSGFYNEQFF.

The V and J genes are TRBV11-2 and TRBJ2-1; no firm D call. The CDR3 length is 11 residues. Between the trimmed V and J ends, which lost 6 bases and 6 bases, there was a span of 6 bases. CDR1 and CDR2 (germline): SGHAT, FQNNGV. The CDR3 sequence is CASRGRNEQFF. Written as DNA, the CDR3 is TGTGCCAGCAGGGGTCGCAATGAGCAGTTCTTC. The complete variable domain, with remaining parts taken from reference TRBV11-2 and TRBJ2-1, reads EAGVAQSPRYKIIEKRQSVAFWCNPISGHATLYWYQQILGQGPKLLIQFQNNGVVDDSQLPKDRFSAERLKGVDSTLKIQPAKLEDSAVYLCASRGRNEQFFGPGTRLTVL.

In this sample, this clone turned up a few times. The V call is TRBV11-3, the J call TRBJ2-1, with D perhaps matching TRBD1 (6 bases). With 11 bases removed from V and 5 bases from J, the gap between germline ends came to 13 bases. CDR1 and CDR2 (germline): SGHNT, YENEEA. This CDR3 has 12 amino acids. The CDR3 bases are TGTGCCGGGAGTCAGGGGAACAATGAGCAGTTCTTC. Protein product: CAGSQGNNEQFF.

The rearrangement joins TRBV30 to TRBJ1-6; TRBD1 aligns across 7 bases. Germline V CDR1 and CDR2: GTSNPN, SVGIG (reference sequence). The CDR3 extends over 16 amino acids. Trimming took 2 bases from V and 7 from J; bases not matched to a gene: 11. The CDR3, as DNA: TGTGCCTGGAGTAGGACAGGCCACGCGGAGAATTCACCCCTCCACTTT. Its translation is CAWSRTGHAENSPLHF. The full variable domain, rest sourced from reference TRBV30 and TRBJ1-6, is SQTIHQWPATLVQPVGSPLSLECTVEGTSNPNLYWYRQAAGRGLQLLFYSVGIGQISSEVPQNLSASRPQDRQFILSSKKLLLSDSGFYLCAWSRTGHAENSPLHFGNGTRLTVT.

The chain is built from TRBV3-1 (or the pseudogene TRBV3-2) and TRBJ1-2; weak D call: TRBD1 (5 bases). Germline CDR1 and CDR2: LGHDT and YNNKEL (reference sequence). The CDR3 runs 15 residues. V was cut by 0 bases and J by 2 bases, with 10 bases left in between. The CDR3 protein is CASSQDPAGNYGYTF. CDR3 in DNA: TGTGCCAGCAGCCAAGACCCCGCAGGGAACTATGGCTACACCTTC.

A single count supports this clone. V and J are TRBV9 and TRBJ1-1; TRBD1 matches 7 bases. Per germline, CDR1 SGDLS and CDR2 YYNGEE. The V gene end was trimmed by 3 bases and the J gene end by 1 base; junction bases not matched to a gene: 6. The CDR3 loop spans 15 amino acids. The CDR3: CASSAGQVRNTEAFF. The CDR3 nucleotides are TGTGCCAGCAGCGCTGGACAGGTTAGGAACACTGAAGCTTTCTTT.